This is a list of T cell receptor beta chains from one sample in a study of OX40 agonist ivuxolimab in advanced cancers. TCRdb's table, derived via immunoSEQ multiplex PCR, lists solely in-frame clones and lacks some. The table shows 83,000 or so clones, with around nine tenths occurring only once. The source was CD4+ or CD8+ T cells sorted from blood, collected in a trial of the OX40 agonist ivuxolimab. All receptors come from an adult with an advanced solid tumor such as melanoma, head and neck, liver or kidney cancer. Each CDR3 is given with its conserved first and last residue. The order of the fields is D gene, V gene, J gene, clone size, CDR3 protein, CDR3 DNA. A D gene is named only where the DNA matches it firmly. Some rows mark clone size as missing; the rest say once, few, many or name a class of expanded clone.

d_gene: TRBD1; v_gene: TRBV7-9; j_gene: TRBJ1-2; abundance: .; CDR3aa: CASSLAKGTGDNYGYTF; CDR3nt: TGTGCCAGCAGCTTAGCGAAGGGGACAGGGGATAACTATGGCTACACCTTC
d_gene: TRBD1; v_gene: TRBV7-2; j_gene: TRBJ1-2; abundance: .; CDR3aa: CASSPIGTGANYGYTF; CDR3nt: TGTGCCAGCAGCCCCATTGGGACAGGGGCTAACTATGGCTACACCTTC
d_gene: .; v_gene: TRBV11-3; j_gene: TRBJ2-1; abundance: few; CDR3aa: CASSLVVGAHNEQFF; CDR3nt: TGTGCCAGCAGCTTAGTAGTTGGGGCCCACAATGAGCAGTTCTTC
d_gene: TRBD2; v_gene: TRBV18; j_gene: TRBJ2-7; abundance: once; CDR3aa: CASSPRAGGLYEQYF; CDR3nt: TGTGCCAGCTCGCCACGAGCGGGAGGCCTCTACGAGCAGTACTTC
d_gene: .; v_gene: TRBV18; j_gene: TRBJ2-2; abundance: .; CDR3aa: CASSRDTRNTGELFF; CDR3nt: TGTGCCAGCTCTCGGGACACGAGAAACACCGGGGAGCTGTTTTTT
d_gene: .; v_gene: TRBV11-3; j_gene: TRBJ1-2; abundance: .; CDR3aa: CASSNPGTGRYGYTF; CDR3nt: TGTGCCAGCAGCAACCCCGGGACGGGGCGCTATGGCTACACCTTC
d_gene: .; v_gene: TRBV5-1; j_gene: TRBJ2-7; abundance: .; CDR3aa: CASSRLPGAQTYEQYF; CDR3nt: TGCGCCAGCAGCCGTTTGCCAGGGGCCCAAACCTACGAGCAGTACTTC
d_gene: .; v_gene: TRBV5-8; j_gene: TRBJ2-5; abundance: .; CDR3aa: CASSFGVLAQETQYF; CDR3nt: TGTGCCAGCAGCTTTGGGGTACTAGCACAAGAGACCCAGTACTTC
d_gene: TRBD1; v_gene: TRBV11-2; j_gene: TRBJ2-5; abundance: .; CDR3aa: CASSLLTTGEETQYF; CDR3nt: TGTGCCAGCAGCTTATTAACGACAGGGGAAGAGACCCAGTACTTC
d_gene: .; v_gene: TRBV28; j_gene: TRBJ1-5; abundance: .; CDR3aa: CASSLGRWDQPQHF; CDR3nt: TGTGCCAGCAGCTTAGGGAGGTGGGACCAGCCCCAGCATTTT
d_gene: .; v_gene: TRBV28; j_gene: TRBJ2-7; abundance: .; CDR3aa: CASSPSGQPYEQYF; CDR3nt: TGTGCCAGCAGTCCGTCCGGGCAACCCTACGAGCAGTACTTC
d_gene: .; v_gene: TRBV10-3; j_gene: TRBJ2-7; abundance: .; CDR3aa: CAISGAGSSEQYF; CDR3nt: TGTGCCATCAGTGGTGCAGGGTCCTCCGAGCAGTACTTC
d_gene: .; v_gene: TRBV5-6; j_gene: TRBJ2-7; abundance: .; CDR3aa: CASSFHYEQYF; CDR3nt: TGTGCCAGCAGTTTCCACTACGAGCAGTACTTC
d_gene: .; v_gene: TRBV20-1; j_gene: TRBJ1-1; abundance: few; CDR3aa: CSAPDAIEAFF; CDR3nt: TGCAGTGCACCGGACGCGATAGAAGCTTTCTTT
d_gene: TRBD2; v_gene: TRBV7-9; j_gene: TRBJ2-3; abundance: .; CDR3aa: CASSLEGTSGYTDTQYF; CDR3nt: TGTGCCAGCAGCTTAGAGGGTACTAGCGGCTACACAGATACGCAGTATTTT
d_gene: TRBD1; v_gene: TRBV5-4; j_gene: TRBJ1-2; abundance: .; CDR3aa: CASSRTGGDYGYTF; CDR3nt: TGTGCCAGCAGCCGGACAGGGGGAGACTATGGCTACACCTTC
d_gene: .; v_gene: TRBV11-3; j_gene: TRBJ2-7; abundance: .; CDR3aa: CASSYREGYEQYF; CDR3nt: TGTGCCAGCAGCTACAGAGAGGGCTACGAGCAGTACTTC
d_gene: .; v_gene: TRBV15; j_gene: TRBJ1-4; abundance: .; CDR3aa: CATSRGQDTNEKLFF; CDR3nt: TGTGCCACCAGCAGAGGACAGGACACGAATGAAAAACTGTTTTTT
d_gene: TRBD2; v_gene: TRBV11-2; j_gene: TRBJ2-2; abundance: .; CDR3aa: CASSIDSGITGELFF; CDR3nt: TGTGCCAGCAGCATAGACAGCGGGATAACCGGGGAGCTGTTTTTT
d_gene: TRBD2; v_gene: TRBV4-2; j_gene: TRBJ2-7; abundance: once; CDR3aa: CASSQVTSGRYEQYF; CDR3nt: TGTGCCAGCAGCCAAGTTACTAGCGGCCGCTACGAGCAGTACTTC
d_gene: .; v_gene: TRBV19; j_gene: TRBJ2-3; abundance: .; CDR3aa: CASSIDPGPTDTQYF; CDR3nt: TGTGCCAGTAGTATAGATCCGGGGCCCACAGATACGCAGTATTTT
d_gene: TRBD1; v_gene: TRBV19; j_gene: TRBJ1-2; abundance: .; CDR3aa: CASSHDRAPYGYTF; CDR3nt: TGTGCCAGTAGTCACGACAGGGCCCCCTATGGCTACACCTTC
d_gene: .; v_gene: TRBV6-5; j_gene: TRBJ2-7; abundance: .; CDR3aa: CASRKGGIIYEQYF; CDR3nt: TGTGCCAGCAGGAAAGGCGGGATAATCTACGAGCAGTACTTC
d_gene: .; v_gene: TRBV7-2; j_gene: TRBJ1-2; abundance: .; CDR3aa: CASSLAPGNYGYTF; CDR3nt: TGTGCCAGCAGCTTAGCGCCAGGCAACTATGGCTACACCTTC
d_gene: TRBD1; v_gene: TRBV19; j_gene: TRBJ1-5; abundance: .; CDR3aa: CASNRDRGYSNQPQHF; CDR3nt: TGTGCCAGTAACCGGGACAGGGGCTATAGCAATCAGCCCCAGCATTTT
d_gene: .; v_gene: TRBV5-6; j_gene: TRBJ2-1; abundance: .; CDR3aa: CASSLAGAGVGGNEQFF; CDR3nt: TGTGCCAGCAGCTTGGCTGGGGCAGGGGTCGGGGGCAATGAGCAGTTCTTC
d_gene: TRBD1; v_gene: TRBV19; j_gene: TRBJ2-2; abundance: once; CDR3aa: CASRTGQGYTGELFF; CDR3nt: TGTGCCAGTAGGACGGGACAGGGTTACACCGGGGAGCTGTTTTTT
d_gene: TRBD1; v_gene: TRBV19; j_gene: TRBJ1-3; abundance: .; CDR3aa: CASSIPGQGASGNTIYF; CDR3nt: TGTGCCAGTAGTATTCCTGGACAGGGGGCCTCTGGAAACACCATATATTTT
d_gene: .; v_gene: TRBV4-3; j_gene: TRBJ1-2; abundance: .; CDR3aa: CASSQGQRPYGYTF; CDR3nt: TGCGCCAGCAGCCAAGGACAGAGACCCTATGGCTACACCTTC
d_gene: .; v_gene: TRBV10-3; j_gene: TRBJ1-2; abundance: .; CDR3aa: CAISGIGTNYGYTF; CDR3nt: TGTGCCATCAGTGGCATAGGGACTAACTATGGCTACACCTTC
d_gene: TRBD2; v_gene: TRBV19; j_gene: TRBJ2-3; abundance: .; CDR3aa: CASTSSGTPNTQYF; CDR3nt: TGTGCCAGTACGAGTAGCGGGACGCCCAATACGCAGTATTTT
d_gene: .; v_gene: TRBV27; j_gene: TRBJ2-1; abundance: .; CDR3aa: CASSRSGVHSYNEQFF; CDR3nt: TGTGCCAGCAGCCGTTCGGGGGTCCACTCCTACAATGAGCAGTTCTTC
d_gene: .; v_gene: TRBV7-9; j_gene: TRBJ2-4; abundance: .; CDR3aa: CASSFKGGKDIQYF; CDR3nt: TGTGCCAGCAGCTTCAAGGGGGGTAAGGACATTCAGTACTTC
d_gene: .; v_gene: TRBV2; j_gene: TRBJ2-7; abundance: .; CDR3aa: CASSGLTSSYEQYF; CDR3nt: TGTGCCAGCAGTGGGCTAACTAGCTCCTACGAGCAGTACTTC
d_gene: .; v_gene: TRBV28; j_gene: TRBJ1-2; abundance: .; CDR3aa: CASSLPRGYGYTF; CDR3nt: TGTGCCAGCAGTTTACCCAGGGGCTATGGCTACACCTTC
d_gene: .; v_gene: TRBV4-3; j_gene: TRBJ2-1; abundance: .; CDR3aa: CASSQDRSGEQFF; CDR3nt: TGCGCCAGCAGCCAAGATCGATCCGGGGAGCAGTTCTTC
d_gene: .; v_gene: TRBV28; j_gene: TRBJ1-4; abundance: .; CDR3aa: CASSLQQGGEKLFF; CDR3nt: TGTGCCAGCAGTTTGCAGCAGGGCGGTGAAAAACTGTTTTTT
d_gene: .; v_gene: TRBV7-2; j_gene: TRBJ1-4; abundance: .; CDR3aa: CASSRRTGITNEKLFF; CDR3nt: TGTGCCAGCAGCCGAAGGACGGGAATAACTAATGAAAAACTGTTTTTT
d_gene: TRBD1; v_gene: TRBV11-2; j_gene: TRBJ2-2; abundance: .; CDR3aa: CASSLQGSTGELFF; CDR3nt: TGTGCCAGCAGCCTACAGGGGTCCACCGGGGAGCTGTTTTTT
d_gene: .; v_gene: TRBV9; j_gene: TRBJ1-6; abundance: .; CDR3aa: CASSSRRESSPLHF; CDR3nt: TGTGCCAGCAGTTCACGGAGGGAGAGTTCACCCCTCCACTTT
d_gene: TRBD1; v_gene: TRBV18; j_gene: TRBJ2-7; abundance: .; CDR3aa: CASSPLGTEYEQYF; CDR3nt: TGTGCCAGCTCACCCTTGGGGACAGAGTACGAGCAGTACTTC
d_gene: .; v_gene: TRBV7-6; j_gene: TRBJ2-3; abundance: .; CDR3aa: CASSLVARPTDTQYF; CDR3nt: TGTGCCAGCAGCTTAGTAGCTAGACCCACAGATACGCAGTATTTT
d_gene: .; v_gene: TRBV7-2; j_gene: TRBJ1-2; abundance: .; CDR3aa: CASSEDRASSYGYTF; CDR3nt: TGTGCCAGCAGCGAAGACAGAGCTTCGTCCTATGGCTACACCTTC
d_gene: TRBD1; v_gene: TRBV5-1; j_gene: TRBJ2-5; abundance: .; CDR3aa: CASSPTGGGLETQYF; CDR3nt: TGCGCCAGCAGCCCAACAGGGGGCGGTTTGGAGACCCAGTACTTC
d_gene: TRBD1; v_gene: TRBV5-1; j_gene: TRBJ2-5; abundance: .; CDR3aa: CASSLKGQGRETQYF; CDR3nt: TGCGCCAGCAGCTTAAAGGGACAGGGCCGAGAGACCCAGTACTTC
d_gene: .; v_gene: TRBV10-3; j_gene: TRBJ2-5; abundance: .; CDR3aa: CAIGDGRKETQYF; CDR3nt: TGTGCCATAGGGGACGGGAGAAAAGAGACCCAGTACTTC
d_gene: TRBD2; v_gene: TRBV5-6; j_gene: TRBJ2-3; abundance: .; CDR3aa: CASSLESGSLVTDTQYF; CDR3nt: TGTGCCAGCAGCCTGGAAAGCGGGAGCTTAGTCACAGATACGCAGTATTTT
d_gene: .; v_gene: TRBV19; j_gene: TRBJ2-5; abundance: .; CDR3aa: CASSIKLGYETQYF; CDR3nt: TGTGCCAGTAGTATAAAATTGGGGTATGAGACCCAGTACTTC